This entry lists 9 T cell receptor beta chains sequenced from one sample in a study of Ad26.COV2.S vaccination and SARS-CoV-2 variants. Documented treatment: around 19 received Ad26.COV2.S at low or high dose, single or two shots; 5 received placebo; per-sample allocation not given. At day 63 after the first vaccine or placebo injection, samples were drawn. Sequencing used immunoSEQ multiplex PCR; TCRdb keeps in-frame clones, though not all of them. The sample holds about 400,000 clones, over 75% seen once. Sequenced material: peripheral blood, taken in a trial of Ad26.COV2.S vaccine versus placebo. The receptors were sampled from a person aged 18-60 years who received the Ad26.COV2.S COVID-19 vaccine or a placebo.

The gene calls are TRBV19 and TRBJ2-3; D possibly matches TRBD1 or TRBD2 (5 bases each). The germline CDR1 and CDR2 sequences are LNHDA and SQIVND (reference sequence). This CDR3 has 15 amino acids. The germline V and J ends were trimmed by 3 bases and 3 bases, with 13 bases remaining between them. The CDR3 is CASSIGTTLTDTQYF. CDR3 DNA: TGTGCCAGTAGTATTGGGACGACCCTTACAGATACGCAGTATTTT.

CDR3 DNA: TGTGCCAGTAGTATCGGGGTAGACCCTTCCTACGAGCAGTACTTC. Amino acid sequence: CASSIGVDPSYEQYF. The chain uses TRBV19 and TRBJ2-7; a possible D gene is TRBD2 (5 bases). Germline assignment: CDR1 LNHDA and CDR2 SQIVND (reference sequence). The CDR3 spans 15 residues. V was clipped by 3 bases and J by 1 base, with 13 bases between them.

The chain has TRBV12-3 or TRBV12-4 and TRBJ2-1; D unresolved. This CDR3 has 12 amino acids. The V gene lost 7 bases and the J gene lost 8 bases, with 12 bases spanning the gap. The CDR3 coding sequence is TGTGCCAGCACCTGGCTTTGGCATGAGCAGTTCTTC. Its translation is CASTWLWHEQFF.

The V and J genes are TRBV28 and TRBJ1-2, with D possibly being TRBD1 (6 bases). Between the trimmed V and J ends, which lost 7 bases and 5 bases, there was a span of 17 bases. The CDR3 consists of 14 residues. Germline assignment: CDR1 MDHEN and CDR2 SYDVKM. The CDR3 sequence is CASTPPGARYGYTF. The DNA of the CDR3 is TGTGCCAGCACCCCGCCAGGGGCGAGATATGGCTACACCTTC.

The V call is TRBV7-6, the J call TRBJ2-5, with 9 positions matching TRBD1. This CDR3 is 16 amino acids long. V lost 4 bases to trimming and J lost 0 bases; unmatched junction nucleotides: 6. The germline V gene has CDR1 SGHVS and CDR2 FNYEAQ. The CDR3 is CASSSQGAVNQETQYF. The CDR3 region has the DNA TGTGCCAGCAGCTCACAGGGGGCGGTGAACCAAGAGACCCAGTACTTC.

V gene TRBV2 combines with J gene TRBJ2-1, with 13 bases matching TRBD2. Germline V gives CDR1 SNHLY, CDR2 FYNNEI. The length of the CDR3 is 19 residues. J gave up 4 bases and V 6 bases, and 15 bases lay outside the gene matches. The CDR3 DNA follows: TGTGCCAGCAGCCCAAAGGGGGGACTAGCGGGACCAATTTACAATGAGCAGTTCTTC. It is translated as CASSPKGGLAGPIYNEQFF.

The chain carries TRBV5-4 and TRBJ2-5, with D tentatively TRBD2 (5 bases). V lost 5 bases, J lost 2 bases, and 16 bases lay in between. This CDR3 spans 15 amino acids. Per germline, CDR1 SGHNT and CDR2 YYREEE (reference sequence). The chain's CDR3 is CASSFITRGQETQYF. The CDR3, as DNA: TGTGCCAGCAGTTTTATTACCCGAGGGCAAGAGACCCAGTACTTC.

The chain employs TRBV6-4 and TRBJ1-4, with D possibly matching TRBD1 (5 bases). Germline V gives CDR1 MRHNA, CDR2 SNTAGT. This CDR3 comprises 13 residues. V gave up 1 base and J gave up 10 bases, with 10 bases separating them. The CDR3 coding sequence is TGTGCCAGCAGTGACTATTCCGGGACAAAACTGTTTTTT. Amino acids: CASSDYSGTKLFF.

The chain is built from TRBV9 and TRBJ2-3; D gene uncertain. Trimming removed 1 base from V and 5 bases from J, with 5 bases in between. The germline CDR1 and CDR2 sequences are SGDLS and YYNGEE. The CDR3 is 12 amino acids. In DNA, the CDR3 is TGTGCCAGCAGCGTAACGAGAGATACGCAGTATTTT. Protein sequence: CASSVTRDTQYF. Combining the CDR3 with reference TRBV9 and TRBJ2-3 gives the whole variable domain DSGVTQTPKHLITATGQRVTLRCSPRSGDLSVYWYQQSLDQGLQFLIQYYNGEERAKGNILERFSAQQFPDLHSELNLSSLELGDSALYFCASSVTRDTQYFGPGTRLTVL.